Each of the 31 T cell receptor beta chains below was sequenced from the same sample in a study of cytomegalovirus exposure and HLA in healthy donors. A multiplex PCR was run with 60 Vbeta primers and 13 Jbeta primers. Method: immunoSEQ multiplex PCR; TCRdb's copy keeps in-frame clones and lacks some. The top ten clones hold 1.5% of a sample with 150,000 to 250,000 clones, approximately 85% of them seen once. Sequencing was performed on PBMCs. These receptors were obtained from a girl aged 5-17 years in good health and CMV-seropositive.

J is TRBJ1-2 and V is TRBV6-6; D might be TRBD1 (6 bases). The V gene's germline CDR1 is MNHNY and CDR2 SVGAGI (reference sequence). Trimming pared 8 bases from V and 2 bases from J, leaving 12 bases between. The length of the CDR3 is 13 residues. In DNA, the CDR3 is TGTGCCAGCGTGGATACAGGGAACTATGGCTACACCTTC. It encodes CASVDTGNYGYTF.

This sequence joins TRBV18 and TRBJ2-7; possibly TRBD1 for D (5 bases). The V end lost 4 bases, the J end lost 2 bases, and 15 bases lay between the germline ends. This CDR3 spans 15 amino acids. Per germline, CDR1 KGHSH and CDR2 LQKENI. CDR3 nucleotides: TGTGCCAGCTCACTAGAAACAGGAGCTGCCTACGAGCAGTACTTC. Amino acid sequence: CASSLETGAAYEQYF.

The J gene is TRBJ2-5, the V gene TRBV5-1, with D tentatively TRBD1 (5 bases). Germline-derived CDR1 and CDR2 are SGHRS and YFSETQ. The CDR3 extends over 15 amino acids. V was cut by 0 bases and J by 3 bases, with 12 bases left in between. The CDR3 here is CASSLDRLGEETQYF. The CDR3 bases are TGCGCCAGCAGCTTGGACAGGCTCGGCGAAGAGACCCAGTACTTC.

The chain uses TRBV6-5 and TRBJ2-3, with 7 nucleotides matching TRBD1. CDR1 and CDR2 (germline): MNHEY, SVGAGI. After removal of 5 bases from V and 5 bases from J, the junction contained 4 bases not matched to a gene. The CDR3 is 13 amino acids. CDR3 in DNA: TGTGCCAGCAGTGGGACAGTTAAAGATACGCAGTATTTT. This sequence encodes CASSGTVKDTQYF.

The chain joins TRBV2 to TRBJ2-3, with D tentatively TRBD2 (6 bases). This CDR3 region has 16 residues. V shed 6 bases and J shed 0 bases, with 16 bases lying between them. Germline CDR1 reads SNHLY; CDR2 reads FYNNEI. The CDR3 nucleotides read TGTGCCAGCAGGAGCTCGGGGGTGGTAAGCACAGATACGCAGTATTTT. As protein: CASRSSGVVSTDTQYF.

This clone was observed a handful of times. V is TRBV7-2 and J is TRBJ1-2, with TRBD1 identical over 7 bases. With V trimmed by 4 bases and J by 6 bases, 5 bases remained unmatched. Germline-derived CDR1 and CDR2 are SGHTA and FQGNSA. The length of the CDR3 is 13 residues. CDR3 in DNA: TGTGCCAGCAGCTACGGACAGGCGAATGGCTACACCTTC. It yields the protein CASSYGQANGYTF.

The chain links TRBV6-1 to TRBJ2-7, with 10 bases lining up with TRBD1. J gave up 4 bases and V 2 bases, and 5 bases lay outside the gene matches. Germline lookup yields CDR1 MNHNS and CDR2 SASEGT. The CDR3 extends over 15 amino acids. The CDR3 bases are TGTGCCAGCAGTGAATCGTTGGACAGGGGGTACGAGCAGTACTTC. It codes for CASSESLDRGYEQYF.

This sequence joins TRBV14 and TRBJ1-1; 7 positions match TRBD1. J lost 0 bases, V lost 4 bases, and 8 bases had no gene match. The CDR3 has 16 amino acids. In germline, CDR1 is SGHDN, CDR2 FVKESK. The CDR3: CASSPLQGNLNTEAFF. In nucleotides, the CDR3 is TGTGCCAGCAGCCCTCTACAGGGGAACTTGAACACTGAAGCTTTCTTT.

The rearrangement links TRBV27 to TRBJ1-2, with D possibly matching TRBD1 (6 bases). Trimming cost V 4 bases and J 4 bases, with 13 bases left between them. This CDR3 is 14 amino acids long. In germline, CDR1 is MNHEY, CDR2 SMNVEV (reference sequence). This CDR3 reads CASSSRDTFYGYTF. The CDR3 DNA is TGTGCCAGCAGTTCCCGGGACACTTTCTATGGCTACACCTTC.

This chain connects TRBV5-1 to TRBJ1-1; no firm D call. The germline gives CDR1 SGHRS, CDR2 YFSETQ. V lost 0 bases, J lost 2 bases, and 8 bases lay in between. The CDR3 is 14 amino acids. The CDR3 DNA reads as TGCGCCAGCAGCTTGGGATACACAAACACTGAAGCTTTCTTT. Translation gives CASSLGYTNTEAFF.

The chain has TRBV9 and TRBJ2-1, with 8 bases matching TRBD1. This CDR3 contains 17 residues. Unmatched junction bases numbered 9, after V lost 4 bases and J lost 0 bases. CDR1 and CDR2 (germline): SGDLS, YYNGEE. The CDR3 reads CASSTTWTGSSYNEQFF. Here the CDR3 DNA reads TGTGCCAGCAGCACCACATGGACAGGGAGCTCCTACAATGAGCAGTTCTTC.

The gene calls are TRBV18 and TRBJ2-1; D might be TRBD1 (5 bases). CDR1 and CDR2 from the germline V gene are KGHSH and LQKENI. This CDR3 contains 16 residues. Trimming removed 3 bases at V and 4 bases at J, with 16 bases between. The CDR3 here is CASSPGHPAVYNEQFF. CDR3 in DNA: TGTGCCAGCTCACCGGGGCACCCGGCGGTATACAATGAGCAGTTCTTC.

The chain combines TRBV10-3 with TRBJ2-3, with D possibly TRBD2 on 5 matching bases. Germline CDR1 is ENHRY and CDR2 is SYGVKD. CDR3 size: 15 residues. Between the trimmed V and J ends, which lost 6 bases and 1 base, there was a span of 14 bases. CDR3: CAISPSSLGTDTQYF. In nucleotides, the CDR3 is TGTGCCATCAGCCCTTCTAGCCTGGGCACAGATACGCAGTATTTT.

In its sample, this clone was seen once. The J gene is TRBJ2-5, the V gene TRBV25-1; no firm D call. CDR1 is MGHDK, CDR2 SYGVNS, per germline. V gave up 3 bases and J gave up 2 bases, with 7 bases separating them. The CDR3 consists of 13 residues. CDR3 coding DNA: TGTGCCAGCAGTGATGCAGGACAAGAGACCCAGTACTTC. Translating it yields CASSDAGQETQYF.

The V gene is TRBV4-2, the J gene TRBJ2-7, with D possibly TRBD2 on 7 matching bases. Germline V gives CDR1 LGHNA, CDR2 YNFKEQ. The CDR3 loop spans 17 amino acids. V lost 3 bases and J 3 bases, leaving 21 bases between the germline ends. CDR3 residues: CASSHGGGGPDSYEQYF. The CDR3 nucleotides are TGTGCCAGCAGCCACGGTGGGGGGGGCCCGGATAGCTACGAGCAGTACTTC.

This chain links TRBV7-2 with TRBJ1-5; the match to TRBD1 covers 8 bases. V was clipped by 2 bases and J by 3 bases; unmatched bases: 6. CDR1 SGHTA and CDR2 FQGNSA come from the germline V gene. This CDR3 is 16 amino acids long. This chain's CDR3 is CASSLFGTGLNQPQHF. DNA for the CDR3: TGTGCCAGCAGCTTATTTGGGACAGGACTCAATCAGCCCCAGCATTTT.

The chain recombines TRBV18 with TRBJ1-3; D uncertain. CDR3 length: 17 amino acids. Germline-derived CDR1 and CDR2 are KGHSH and LQKENI. Trimming pared 3 bases from V and 4 bases from J, leaving 19 bases between. The CDR3 nucleotides are TGTGCCAGCTCACCCTTGGTCGAGCCTTCTAGAGGAAACACCATATATTTT. Encoded protein: CASSPLVEPSRGNTIYF.

CDR3 region: CASSANSQETQYF. CDR3 DNA: TGTGCCAGCAGCGCAAACTCTCAAGAGACCCAGTACTTC. The chain couples TRBV9 to TRBJ2-5, with D uncertain. V was shortened by 3 bases and J by 2 bases, with 8 bases between the two germline ends. Per germline, CDR1 SGDLS and CDR2 YYNGEE. This CDR3 has 13 amino acids. The full variable domain, with the rest looked up from reference TRBV9 and TRBJ2-5, is DSGVTQTPKHLITATGQRVTLRCSPRSGDLSVYWYQQSLDQGLQFLIQYYNGEERAKGNILERFSAQQFPDLHSELNLSSLELGDSALYFCASSANSQETQYFGPGTRLLVL.

The chain links TRBV2 to TRBJ2-3; 9 bases are shared with TRBD2. The J segment lost 3 bases and the V segment lost 10 bases, leaving 11 bases of the junction unmatched. Germline V gene data show CDR1 as SNHLY and CDR2 as FYNNEI. This CDR3 comprises 15 residues. This CDR3 is CAIRTSGGLTDTQYF. DNA for the CDR3: TGTGCCATTCGGACCAGCGGGGGGCTGACAGATACGCAGTATTTT.

This clone was detected only a few times. V gene TRBV11-2 combines with J gene TRBJ1-2, with 9 nucleotides matching TRBD1. This CDR3 contains 17 residues. The V segment lost 0 bases and the J segment 4 bases; nucleotides outside the gene matches: 9. Germline CDR1 is SGHAT and CDR2 is FQNNGV. Here the CDR3 reads CASSLDSTGGLSYGYTF. CDR3 nucleotide sequence: TGTGCCAGCAGCTTAGACTCTACAGGGGGCTTGAGCTATGGCTACACCTTC.

This chain uses TRBV11-3 with TRBJ1-1, with D maybe TRBD1 (5 bases). Trimming removed 2 bases from V and 3 bases from J, with 10 bases in between. The CDR3 consists of 14 residues. CDR1 is SGHNT, CDR2 YENEEA, per germline. For the CDR3, the DNA is TGTGCCAGCAGCTTAAGCAGGGAAGACACTGAAGCTTTCTTT. As protein: CASSLSREDTEAFF.

The chain links TRBV27 to TRBJ2-2; no firm D call. Trimming cost V 7 bases and J 4 bases, with 7 bases left between them. Germline-derived CDR1 and CDR2 are MNHEY and SMNVEV (reference sequence). The CDR3 loop spans 12 amino acids. This CDR3 is CASKGATGELFF. In nucleotides, the CDR3 is TGTGCCAGCAAAGGAGCCACCGGGGAGCTGTTTTTT.

The rearrangement joins TRBV2 to TRBJ2-7; D gene unclear. V was trimmed by 2 bases and J by 9 bases, leaving 8 bases between them. This CDR3 has 11 amino acids. The germline CDR1 and CDR2 sequences are SNHLY and FYNNEI. CDR3 protein: CASSEQTAQYF. The DNA of the CDR3 is TGTGCCAGCAGTGAACAAACAGCGCAGTACTTC.

This rearrangement joins TRBV9 to TRBJ2-2; D is perhaps TRBD2 (7 bases). The CDR3 covers 15 residues. Per germline, CDR1 SGDLS and CDR2 YYNGEE. The ends were cut back, 4 bases at V and 6 bases at J, with 16 bases in the middle. CDR3 region: CASSLGGGMAGELFF. The CDR3 bases are TGTGCCAGCAGCCTTGGGGGGGGCATGGCCGGGGAGCTGTTTTTT. The full variable domain, its missing parts supplied by reference TRBV9 and TRBJ2-2, is DSGVTQTPKHLITATGQRVTLRCSPRSGDLSVYWYQQSLDQGLQFLIQYYNGEERAKGNILERFSAQQFPDLHSELNLSSLELGDSALYFCASSLGGGMAGELFFGEGSRLTVL.

J is TRBJ1-1 and V is TRBV5-6; 9 bases fit TRBD1. From germline, CDR1 is SGHDT and CDR2 YYEEEE. Trimming took 4 bases from V and 6 from J; bases not matched to a gene: 7. The CDR3 contains 14 residues. Here the CDR3 DNA reads TGTGCCAGCAGCGAGGGACAGGGTAAAGCTGAAGCTTTCTTT. Its protein is CASSEGQGKAEAFF. The whole variable domain, filled in from reference TRBV5-6 and TRBJ1-1, reads DAGVTQSPTHLIKTRGQQVTLRCSPKSGHDTVSWYQQALGQGPQFIFQYYEEEERQRGNFPDRFSGHQFPNYSSELNVNALLLGDSALYLCASSEGQGKAEAFFGQGTRLTVV.

The J gene is TRBJ2-7, the V gene TRBV7-2; tentative D call: TRBD1 (5 bases). The CDR3 has 18 residues. Trimming took 0 bases from V and 0 from J, leaving 18 bases between them. Per germline, CDR1 SGHTA and CDR2 FQGNSA. This chain's CDR3 is CASSLASSGWQGSYEQYF. CDR3 bases: TGTGCCAGCAGCTTAGCTTCTTCTGGGTGGCAGGGCTCCTACGAGCAGTACTTC.

The rearrangement links TRBV7-9 to TRBJ2-6; TRBD1 aligns across 7 bases. The CDR3 totals 19 residues. CDR1 and CDR2 from the germline V gene are SEHNR and FQNEAQ (reference sequence). With V trimmed by 7 bases and J by 1 base, 16 bases remained unmatched. CDR3 DNA sequence: TGTGCCAGCAACCCCCGGAGACAGGGATTAAGATCTGGGGCCAACGTCCTGACTTTC. The encoded protein is CASNPRRQGLRSGANVLTF.

The chain is built from TRBV5-5 and TRBJ1-2, with TRBD1 identical over 8 bases. CDR3 length equals 13 residues. The germline V gene has CDR1 SGHKS and CDR2 YYEKEE (reference sequence). The junction had 1 base not matched to a gene; V was cut back by 0 bases and J by 6 bases. CDR3 sequence reads: CASSLDRGNGYTF. CDR3 in DNA: TGTGCCAGCAGCTTGGACAGGGGGAATGGCTACACCTTC.

The chain links TRBV11-2 to TRBJ2-1, with 10 bases aligning to TRBD2. Germline lookup yields CDR1 SGHAT and CDR2 FQNNGV. J lost 3 bases, V lost 2 bases, and 7 bases had no gene match. This CDR3 comprises 17 residues. CDR3 DNA sequence: TGTGCCAGCAGCTTAATCGCTAGCGGGGGTATCTACAATGAGCAGTTCTTC. Amino acids: CASSLIASGGIYNEQFF.

The chain has TRBV9 and TRBJ1-6; D ambiguous. Germline-derived CDR1 and CDR2 are SGDLS and YYNGEE. V shed 3 bases and J shed 0 bases, with 4 bases lying between them. This CDR3 contains 14 residues. The CDR3 loop reads CASSGSSYNSPLHF. The CDR3 nucleotides read TGTGCCAGCAGCGGCAGCTCCTATAATTCACCCCTCCACTTT.

This clone showed up just once. The chain is built from TRBV5-6 and TRBJ2-1; TRBD1 aligns across 7 bases. V was pared by 0 bases and J by 15 bases, with 3 bases of the junction left unmatched. In germline, CDR1 is SGHDT, CDR2 YYEEEE. This CDR3 contains 11 residues. DNA for the CDR3: TGTGCCAGCAGCTTGGGACAGGGACGGTTCTTC. This encodes CASSLGQGRFF.